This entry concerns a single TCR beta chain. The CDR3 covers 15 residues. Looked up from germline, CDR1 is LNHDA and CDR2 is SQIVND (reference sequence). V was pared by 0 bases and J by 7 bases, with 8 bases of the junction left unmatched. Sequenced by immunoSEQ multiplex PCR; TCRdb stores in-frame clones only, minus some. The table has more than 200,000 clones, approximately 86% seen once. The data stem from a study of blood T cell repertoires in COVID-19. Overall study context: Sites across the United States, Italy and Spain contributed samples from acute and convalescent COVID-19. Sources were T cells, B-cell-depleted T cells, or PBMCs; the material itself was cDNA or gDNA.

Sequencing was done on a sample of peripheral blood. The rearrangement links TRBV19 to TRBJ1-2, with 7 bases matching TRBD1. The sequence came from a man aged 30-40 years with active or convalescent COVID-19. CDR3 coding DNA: TGTGCCAGTAGTATAGACAGGGGGAGTTCGGGTGGCTACACCTTC. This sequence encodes CASSIDRGSSGGYTF.